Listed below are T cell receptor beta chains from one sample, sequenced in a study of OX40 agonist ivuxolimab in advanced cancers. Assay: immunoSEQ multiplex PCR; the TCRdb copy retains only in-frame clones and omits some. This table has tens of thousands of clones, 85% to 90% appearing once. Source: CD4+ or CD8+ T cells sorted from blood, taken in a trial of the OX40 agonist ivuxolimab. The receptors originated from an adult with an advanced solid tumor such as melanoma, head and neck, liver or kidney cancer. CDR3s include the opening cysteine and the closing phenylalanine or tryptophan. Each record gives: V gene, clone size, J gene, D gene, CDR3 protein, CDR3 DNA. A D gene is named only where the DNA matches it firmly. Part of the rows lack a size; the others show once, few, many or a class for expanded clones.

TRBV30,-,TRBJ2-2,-,CAWKRENGELFF,TGTGCCTGGAAAAGGGAAAACGGGGAGCTGTTTTTT
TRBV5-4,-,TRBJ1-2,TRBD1,CASSPTGQGIYGYTF,TGTGCCAGCAGCCCTACGGGACAGGGGATATATGGCTACACCTTC
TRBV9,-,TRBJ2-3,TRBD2,CASSVGGASGRDTQYF,TGTGCCAGCAGCGTAGGAGGGGCTAGCGGGAGAGATACGCAGTATTTT
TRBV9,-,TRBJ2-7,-,CASSVATGSYEQYF,TGTGCCAGCAGCGTAGCTACGGGCTCCTACGAGCAGTACTTC
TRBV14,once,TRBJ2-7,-,CASSVRDLGEQYF,TGTGCCAGCAGCGTTCGGGACTTAGGCGAGCAGTACTTC
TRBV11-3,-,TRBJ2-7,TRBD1,CASSLDLRDSYITYEQYF,TGTGCCAGCAGCTTAGACTTAAGGGACAGCTATATTACTTACGAGCAGTACTTC
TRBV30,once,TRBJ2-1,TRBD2,CAWSVRRSGSSYNEQFF,TGTGCCTGGAGTGTACGACGTAGCGGGAGCTCCTACAATGAGCAGTTCTTC
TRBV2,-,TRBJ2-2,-,CASSGGRGSTGELFF,TGTGCCAGCAGTGGGGGCAGGGGTAGCACCGGGGAGCTGTTTTTT
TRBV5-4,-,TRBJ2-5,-,CASSPALQGIETQYF,TGTGCCAGCAGCCCCGCGTTACAGGGTATCGAGACCCAGTACTTC
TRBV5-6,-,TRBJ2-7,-,CASSSYYEQYF,TGTGCCAGCAGCAGCTACTACGAGCAGTACTTC
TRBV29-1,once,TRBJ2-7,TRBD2,CSVEDPGTSVYEQYF,TGCAGCGTTGAAGACCCCGGGACTAGCGTCTACGAGCAGTACTTC
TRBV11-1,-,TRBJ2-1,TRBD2,CASSLELWTSSVEQFF,TGTGCCAGCAGCTTAGAACTTTGGACTAGCAGCGTTGAGCAGTTCTTC
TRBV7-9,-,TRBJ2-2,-,CASSLLGDSGELFF,TGTGCCAGCAGCTTATTAGGGGATTCCGGGGAGCTGTTTTTT
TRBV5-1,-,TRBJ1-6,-,CASSRDLQRSSYNSPLHF,TGCGCCAGCAGCCGGGACTTACAGCGGAGCTCCTATAATTCACCCCTCCACTTT
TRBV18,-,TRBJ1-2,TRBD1,CASSQGQGAFYGYTF,TGTGCCAGCTCCCAAGGACAGGGGGCATTTTATGGCTACACCTTC
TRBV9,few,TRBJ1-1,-,CASSPKLEGRTEAFF,TGTGCCAGCAGCCCAAAATTGGAGGGGAGGACTGAAGCTTTCTTT
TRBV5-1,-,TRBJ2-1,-,CASSLGVGPTYNEQFF,TGCGCCAGCAGCTTGGGGGTGGGGCCCACCTACAATGAGCAGTTCTTC
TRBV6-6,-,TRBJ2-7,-,CASSSGAARGEQYF,TGTGCCAGCAGTTCCGGGGCCGCTCGGGGCGAGCAGTACTTC
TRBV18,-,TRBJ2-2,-,CASSPPSQGTGELFF,TGTGCCAGCTCACCACCGAGCCAGGGTACCGGGGAGCTGTTTTTT
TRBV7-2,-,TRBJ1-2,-,CASSLGRDYGYTF,TGTGCCAGCAGCTTAGGCCGGGACTATGGCTACACCTTC
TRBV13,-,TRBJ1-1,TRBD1,CASSPRTGRGNTEAFF,TGTGCCAGCAGCCCTCGGACAGGGAGGGGGAACACTGAAGCTTTCTTT
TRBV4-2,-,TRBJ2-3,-,CASSWGADLEDTQYF,TGTGCCAGCAGCTGGGGGGCAGATCTGGAAGATACGCAGTATTTT
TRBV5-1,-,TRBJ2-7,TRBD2,CASSLKAGGTYEQYF,TGCGCCAGCAGCTTGAAAGCGGGAGGGACCTACGAGCAGTACTTC
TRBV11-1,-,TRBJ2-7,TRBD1,CASSQTGTGGYDEQYF,TGTGCCAGCAGCCAGACCGGGACAGGGGGTTATGACGAGCAGTACTTC
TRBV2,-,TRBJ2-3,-,CASRLAGGADTQYF,TGTGCCAGCAGGTTGGCCGGGGGAGCAGATACGCAGTATTTT
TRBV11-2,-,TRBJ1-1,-,CASSRQNTEAFF,TGTGCCAGCAGTCGTCAGAACACTGAAGCTTTCTTT
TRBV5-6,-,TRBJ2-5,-,CASSLWASRETQYF,TGTGCCAGCAGCTTGTGGGCTAGCCGGGAGACCCAGTACTTC
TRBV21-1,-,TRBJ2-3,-,CASRITGSSTDTQYF,TGTGCCAGCAGGATAACAGGGAGTAGCACAGATACGCAGTATTTT
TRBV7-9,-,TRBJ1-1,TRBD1,CASSLGQGLTEAFF,TGTGCCAGCAGCTTGGGACAGGGGTTGACTGAAGCTTTCTTT
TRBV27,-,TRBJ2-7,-,CASSLSLGSYEQYF,TGTGCCAGCAGTTTATCACTGGGCTCCTACGAGCAGTACTTC
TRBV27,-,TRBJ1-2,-,CASSLSQGRNYGYTF,TGTGCCAGCAGTTTATCGCAGGGCCGCAACTATGGCTACACCTTC
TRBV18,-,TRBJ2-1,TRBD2,CASSPGLAYNEQFF,TGTGCCAGCTCACCGGGACTAGCGTACAATGAGCAGTTCTTC
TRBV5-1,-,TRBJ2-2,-,CASSLEAGTGELFF,TGCGCCAGCAGCCTGGAGGCAGGGACCGGGGAGCTGTTTTTT
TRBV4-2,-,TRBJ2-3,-,CASSYTPKDTQYF,TGTGCCAGCAGTTATACACCCAAGGATACGCAGTATTTT
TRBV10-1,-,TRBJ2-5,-,CASRAIGGSPETQYF,TGCGCCAGCAGGGCGATCGGAGGTTCGCCGGAGACCCAGTACTTC
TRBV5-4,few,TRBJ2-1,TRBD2,CASSLELAASSYNEQFF,TGTGCCAGCAGCTTGGAGCTAGCGGCTAGCTCCTACAATGAGCAGTTCTTC
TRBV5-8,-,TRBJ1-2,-,CASSWNRDTHGYTF,TGTGCCAGCAGCTGGAACCGGGACACCCATGGCTACACCTTC
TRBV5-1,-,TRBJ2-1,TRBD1,CASNSAGQGANEQFF,TGCGCCAGCAACTCGGCGGGGCAGGGGGCCAATGAGCAGTTCTTC
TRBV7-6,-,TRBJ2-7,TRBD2,CASSLGREGSKQYF,TGTGCCAGCAGCTTAGGGCGGGAGGGATCGAAGCAGTACTTC
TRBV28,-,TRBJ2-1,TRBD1,CASRGRGPEQFF,TGTGCCAGCAGGGGCAGGGGGCCTGAGCAGTTCTTC
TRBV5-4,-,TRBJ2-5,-,CASSLREVGETQYF,TGTGCCAGCAGCTTGAGGGAGGTAGGGGAGACCCAGTACTTC
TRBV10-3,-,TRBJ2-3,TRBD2,CAIRPSLAAGGYRSTDTQYF,TGTGCCATCAGACCATCACTAGCGGCAGGAGGGTATCGGAGCACAGATACGCAGTATTTT
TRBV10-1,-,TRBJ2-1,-,CASSESGDGPGDEQFF,TGCGCCAGCAGTGAGTCGGGGGACGGGCCGGGGGATGAGCAGTTCTTC
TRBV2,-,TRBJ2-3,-,CASREWGGGTDTQYF,TGTGCCAGCCGTGAGTGGGGGGGCGGCACAGATACGCAGTATTTT
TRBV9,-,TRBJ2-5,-,CASSPGTPSVGTQYF,TGTGCCAGCAGCCCGGGGACACCCAGCGTAGGGACCCAGTACTTC
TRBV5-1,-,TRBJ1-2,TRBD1,CASSLDRVTYGYTF,TGCGCCAGCAGCCTAGACAGGGTAACGTATGGCTACACCTTC
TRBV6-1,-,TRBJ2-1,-,CATERPDRPYNEQFF,TGTGCCACCGAACGACCTGACAGGCCGTACAATGAGCAGTTCTTC
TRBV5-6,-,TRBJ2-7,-,CASSLGDGKQYF,TGTGCCAGCAGCTTGGGAGATGGTAAGCAGTACTTC
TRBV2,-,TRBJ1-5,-,CASSVVEDQPQHF,TGTGCCAGCAGTGTCGTAGAGGATCAGCCCCAGCATTTT
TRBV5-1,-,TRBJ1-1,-,CASSFDRGGTEAFF,TGCGCCAGCAGCTTCGACCGGGGTGGAACTGAAGCTTTCTTT
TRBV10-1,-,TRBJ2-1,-,CASSVRVGGEQFF,TGCGCCAGCAGTGTCAGGGTAGGGGGTGAGCAGTTCTTC
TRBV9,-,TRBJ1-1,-,CASSSGTAGYTEAFF,TGTGCCAGCAGCTCGGGGACGGCAGGGTATACTGAAGCTTTCTTT
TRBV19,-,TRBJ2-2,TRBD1,CASLTGTANTGELFF,TGTGCCAGTTTAACCGGGACAGCAAACACCGGGGAGCTGTTTTTT
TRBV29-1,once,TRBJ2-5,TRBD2,CSVEPEGLAGPLRTQYF,TGCAGCGTTGAACCCGAAGGACTAGCGGGGCCTCTACGGACCCAGTACTTC
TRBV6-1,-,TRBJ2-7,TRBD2,CASSGQRGAPYEQYF,TGTGCCAGCAGTGGACAGCGGGGCGCTCCTTATGAGCAGTACTTC
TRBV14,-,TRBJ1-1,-,CASSRGQLRDMKAFF,TGTGCCAGCAGCCGAGGCCAGCTGAGGGACATGAAAGCTTTCTTT
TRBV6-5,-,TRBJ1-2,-,CASARGGGGNYGYTF,TGTGCCAGCGCGAGGGGGGGAGGGGGAAACTATGGCTACACCTTC
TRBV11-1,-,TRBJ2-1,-,CASSLTSGSRVTYNEQFF,TGTGCCAGCAGCTTAACGTCAGGGTCTCGGGTAACCTACAATGAGCAGTTCTTC
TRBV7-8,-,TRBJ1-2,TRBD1,CASSRGWGQGFDYTF,TGTGCCAGCAGCCGCGGGTGGGGACAGGGCTTTGACTACACCTTC